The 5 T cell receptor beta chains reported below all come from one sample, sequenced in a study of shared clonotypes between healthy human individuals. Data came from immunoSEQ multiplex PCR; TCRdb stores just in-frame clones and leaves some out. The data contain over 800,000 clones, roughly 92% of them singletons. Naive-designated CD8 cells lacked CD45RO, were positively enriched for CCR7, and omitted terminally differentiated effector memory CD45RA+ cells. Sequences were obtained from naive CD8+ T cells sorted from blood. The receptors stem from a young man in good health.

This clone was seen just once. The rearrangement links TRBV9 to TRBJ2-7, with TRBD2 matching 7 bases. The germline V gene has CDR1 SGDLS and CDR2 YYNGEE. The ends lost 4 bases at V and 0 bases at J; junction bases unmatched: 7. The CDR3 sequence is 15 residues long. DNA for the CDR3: TGTGCCAGCAGCCCTCGGGGGGACTACTCCTACGAGCAGTACTTC. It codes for CASSPRGDYSYEQYF.

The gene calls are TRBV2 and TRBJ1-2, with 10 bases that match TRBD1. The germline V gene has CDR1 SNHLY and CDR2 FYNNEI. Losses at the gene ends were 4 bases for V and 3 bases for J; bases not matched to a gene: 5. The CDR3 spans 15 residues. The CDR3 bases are TGTGCCAGCAGTGGACAGGGGGCAGGGGACTATGGCTACACCTTC. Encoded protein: CASSGQGAGDYGYTF.

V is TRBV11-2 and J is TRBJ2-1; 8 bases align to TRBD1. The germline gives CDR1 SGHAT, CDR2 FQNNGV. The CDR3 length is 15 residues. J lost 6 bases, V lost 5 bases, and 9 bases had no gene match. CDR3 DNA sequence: TGTGCCAGCAGCGCGACAGGGGCTTCGGCCAATGAGCAGTTCTTC. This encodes CASSATGASANEQFF.

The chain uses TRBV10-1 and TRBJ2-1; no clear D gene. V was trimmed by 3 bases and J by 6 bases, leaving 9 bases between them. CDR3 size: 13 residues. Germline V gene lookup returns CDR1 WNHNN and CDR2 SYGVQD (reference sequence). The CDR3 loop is CASSDTNRNEQFF. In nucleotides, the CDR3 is TGCGCCAGCAGTGATACGAATCGCAATGAGCAGTTCTTC.

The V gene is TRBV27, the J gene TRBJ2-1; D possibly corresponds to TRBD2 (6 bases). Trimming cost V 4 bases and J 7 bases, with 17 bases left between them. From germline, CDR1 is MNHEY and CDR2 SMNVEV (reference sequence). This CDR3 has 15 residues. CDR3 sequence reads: CASSSSYGRLNEQFF. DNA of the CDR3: TGTGCCAGCAGTTCCTCTTACGGGAGATTGAATGAGCAGTTCTTC.